The clone carrying this T cell receptor beta chain showed up just a few times. Its antigen is unknown. This record belongs to a study of tumour-infiltrating T cells in Burkitt lymphoma. Study summary: Patients covered every epidemiological subtype of Burkitt lymphoma. Overall and progression-free survival were predicted by productive clonality. Study-level points and caveats: Many Burkitt lymphoma patients shared several public clonotypes.

Some clones are missing from TCRdb's copy, which holds only in-frame ones; the method was immunoSEQ multiplex PCR. The table lists about 270 clones, roughly 14% of them singletons. This CDR3 spans 18 amino acids. V trimming: 3 bases; J trimming: 1 base; junction bases outside the gene matches: 8. The germline gives CDR1 LNHDA, CDR2 SQIVND (reference sequence). The specimen was tumor tissue. The source is a human donor with Burkitt lymphoma. The chain employs TRBV19 and TRBJ2-6; 8 bases align to TRBD1. CDR3 bases: TGTGCCAGTAGTATTTGGTCAGGGGGCGCATCTGGGGCCAACGTCCTGACTTTC. Translated: CASSIWSGGASGANVLTF.